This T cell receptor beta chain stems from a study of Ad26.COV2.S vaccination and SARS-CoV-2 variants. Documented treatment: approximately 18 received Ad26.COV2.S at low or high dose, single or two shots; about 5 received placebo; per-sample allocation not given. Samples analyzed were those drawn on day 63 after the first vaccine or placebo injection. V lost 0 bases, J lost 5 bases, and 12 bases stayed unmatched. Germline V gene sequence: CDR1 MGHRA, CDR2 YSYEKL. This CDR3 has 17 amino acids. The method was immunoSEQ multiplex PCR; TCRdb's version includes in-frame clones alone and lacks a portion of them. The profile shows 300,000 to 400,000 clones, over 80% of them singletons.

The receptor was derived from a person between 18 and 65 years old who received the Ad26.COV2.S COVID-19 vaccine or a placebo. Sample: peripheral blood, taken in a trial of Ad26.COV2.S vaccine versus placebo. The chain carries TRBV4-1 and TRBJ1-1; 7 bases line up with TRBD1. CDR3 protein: CASSQDRGQSLITEAFF. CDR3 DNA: TGCGCCAGCAGCCAAGATAGGGGACAGTCCCTAATTACTGAAGCTTTCTTT.